This T cell receptor beta chain originates from a study of T-cell reconstitution after alpha-beta-depleted transplantation in children. This clonotype was recorded a few times. The TCRbeta library was prepared with unique molecular identifiers. TCRdb ran MiXCR on the PCR reads and lists one entry per CDR3 protein. The sample consists of about 690,000 distinct CDR3 sequences, roughly 15% of them appearing once. The germline V gene has CDR1 ENHRY and CDR2 SYGVKD. V gave up 0 bases and J gave up 3 bases, with 9 bases separating them. The CDR3 length is 15 residues. The rearrangement joins TRBV10-3 to TRBJ1-5; D not certain. The sample was PBMCs from the stem cell graft donor, taken from the stem cell graft. The source of this sequence is a human donor who donated a stem cell graft to a child with acute myeloid leukemia. The chain's CDR3 is CAISESKAANQPQHF. CDR3 coding DNA: TGTGCCATCAGTGAGTCGAAGGCCGCCAATCAGCCCCAGCATTTT.